The rows below give T cell receptor beta chains drawn from one sample of a study of neurological immune-mediated disorders. TCRdb recomputed calls from the 5' RACE reads with MiXCR, one row per CDR3 protein. Of some 38,000 distinct CDR3 sequences in the sample, 13% to 15% were seen once. Input material: PBMCs. These receptors all come from a woman in her 50s with HTLV-1-associated myelopathy (HAM/TSP). The conserved cysteine and the conserved F or W are not part of the CDR3 here. Each record gives: CDR3 length, J gene, V gene, clone size, CDR3 protein. Some rows mark clone size as missing; the rest say once, few, many or name a class of expanded clone.

CDR3 length: 13
J gene: TRBJ2-2
V gene: TRBV27
clone size: many
CDR3 protein: ASSFGTGTTGELF

CDR3 length: 12
J gene: TRBJ1-1
V gene: TRBV5-5
clone size: many
CDR3 protein: ASSLVILNTEAF

CDR3 length: 9
J gene: TRBJ2-2
V gene: TRBV29-1
clone size: many
CDR3 protein: SVGNTGELF

CDR3 length: 11
J gene: TRBJ1-6
V gene: TRBV27
clone size: medium-sized
CDR3 protein: ASSFGSTSPLH

CDR3 length: 13
J gene: TRBJ2-5
V gene: TRBV14
clone size: many
CDR3 protein: ASSQDRGGRGTQY

CDR3 length: 12
J gene: TRBJ1-1
V gene: TRBV5-1
clone size: many
CDR3 protein: ASSRRGGGTEAF

CDR3 length: 12
J gene: TRBJ1-1
V gene: TRBV7-2
clone size: many
CDR3 protein: ASSLVWGDTEAF

CDR3 length: 12
J gene: TRBJ2-1
V gene: TRBV6-5
clone size: many
CDR3 protein: ATTGTGGYNEQF

CDR3 length: 11
J gene: TRBJ2-5
V gene: TRBV29-1
clone size: many
CDR3 protein: SVGEGLQETQY

CDR3 length: 13
J gene: TRBJ1-2
V gene: TRBV5-1
clone size: many
CDR3 protein: ASSSGTFDNYGYT

CDR3 length: 12
J gene: TRBJ2-6
V gene: TRBV3-1
clone size: many
CDR3 protein: ASTLLSGANVLT

CDR3 length: 11
J gene: TRBJ1-2
V gene: TRBV10-3
clone size: many
CDR3 protein: AISGFDGYGYT

CDR3 length: 15
J gene: TRBJ1-5
V gene: TRBV19
clone size: many
CDR3 protein: ASSIQTGGPGNQPQH

CDR3 length: 13
J gene: TRBJ2-7
V gene: TRBV19
clone size: few
CDR3 protein: ASSHRGAGTYEQY

CDR3 length: 13
J gene: TRBJ1-1
V gene: TRBV20-1
clone size: many
CDR3 protein: SARMTGRVNTEAF

CDR3 length: 12
J gene: TRBJ2-7
V gene: TRBV6-5
clone size: many
CDR3 protein: ASSPDRVHHEQY

CDR3 length: 12
J gene: TRBJ1-1
V gene: TRBV7-9
clone size: many
CDR3 protein: ASSQLDSRTEAF

CDR3 length: 12
J gene: TRBJ2-7
V gene: TRBV14
clone size: many
CDR3 protein: ASSPFGGIYEQY

CDR3 length: 9
J gene: TRBJ2-5
V gene: TRBV20-1
clone size: many
CDR3 protein: SGGGRETQY

CDR3 length: 13
J gene: TRBJ1-5
V gene: TRBV5-1
clone size: many
CDR3 protein: ASSVAGSDNQPQH

CDR3 length: 13
J gene: TRBJ1-3
V gene: TRBV7-2
clone size: many
CDR3 protein: ASRRQGTVGNTIY

CDR3 length: 12
J gene: TRBJ1-1
V gene: TRBV7-2
clone size: many
CDR3 protein: ASSSQGGNTEAF

CDR3 length: 15
J gene: TRBJ2-1
V gene: TRBV24-1
clone size: many
CDR3 protein: ATSDPPGTRSYNEQF

CDR3 length: 12
J gene: TRBJ1-4
V gene: TRBV6-5
clone size: many
CDR3 protein: ASSYSNTGRKLF

CDR3 length: 12
J gene: TRBJ1-5
V gene: TRBV20-1
clone size: many
CDR3 protein: SAWGGESNQPQH

CDR3 length: 14
J gene: TRBJ2-1
V gene: TRBV7-2
clone size: many
CDR3 protein: ASSLSSAGVPNEQF

CDR3 length: 10
J gene: TRBJ2-3
V gene: TRBV20-1
clone size: many
CDR3 protein: SASTGFDTQY

CDR3 length: 14
J gene: TRBJ1-1
V gene: TRBV5-1
clone size: many
CDR3 protein: ASSLGTGDMNTEAF

CDR3 length: 12
J gene: TRBJ2-2
V gene: TRBV24-1
clone size: NA
CDR3 protein: ATSNRVNTGELF

CDR3 length: 16
J gene: TRBJ2-6
V gene: TRBV9
clone size: many
CDR3 protein: ASSVEGGVLSGANVLT

CDR3 length: 12
J gene: TRBJ1-4
V gene: TRBV11-1
clone size: many
CDR3 protein: ASSFGTTNEKLF

CDR3 length: 11
J gene: TRBJ1-5
V gene: TRBV19
clone size: many
CDR3 protein: ASTATAGQPQH